Presented here are 30 T cell receptor beta chains from one specimen sequenced in a study of response to subunit inactivated influenza vaccine. Via MiXCR, TCRdb re-called the RT-PCR reads, giving one row per CDR3 protein. Altogether roughly 630,000 distinct CDR3 sequences are present, about 14% being singletons, with the ten largest covering 7.6%. The source was PBMCs from blood, collected approximately 15 days before vaccination. All receptors derive from a man aged 45-65 years who received an inactivated influenza vaccine.

The chain uses TRBV7-9 and TRBJ2-3, with a weak D call TRBD2 (6 bases). Germline values: CDR1 SEHNR, CDR2 FQNEAQ (reference sequence). This CDR3 contains 16 residues. V lost 2 bases and J lost 2, with 14 bases in between. CDR3 nucleotide sequence: TGTGCCAGCAGCTTATTTTTTCTAGCGCTCACAGATACGCAGTATTTT. Protein sequence: CASSLFFLALTDTQYF.

This chain connects TRBV4-3 to TRBJ1-2, with D possibly TRBD1 on 6 matching bases. Trimming took 0 bases from V and 4 from J, leaving 12 bases between them. Germline V gene lookup returns CDR1 LGHNA and CDR2 YSLEER. The CDR3 is 15 residues long. The DNA for the CDR3 is TGCGCCAGCAGCCAAGATCGGACAGCTCGCTATGGCTACACCTTC. Translation gives CASSQDRTARYGYTF.

The V call is TRBV7-3, the J call TRBJ2-3; TRBD2 matches 9 bases. Germline CDR1 SGHTA, CDR2 FQGTGA. The CDR3 is 16 residues long. V lost 3 bases to trimming and J lost 0 bases; unmatched junction nucleotides: 4. The CDR3 spells CASSFASGASTDTQYF. As DNA, the CDR3 is TGTGCCAGCAGCTTCGCTAGCGGGGCTAGCACAGATACGCAGTATTTT.

The chain employs TRBV20-1 and TRBJ2-7; 9 bases agree with TRBD2. J was trimmed by 5 bases and V by 0 bases; bases with no gene match: 8. The length of the CDR3 is 15 residues. Germline loops: CDR1 DFQATT, CDR2 SNEGSKA (reference sequence). The CDR3, as DNA: TGCAGTGCTAGAGATTCCTTGACTAGCGGCCACGAGCAGTACTTC. Translating it yields CSARDSLTSGHEQYF.

V and J are TRBV29-1 and TRBJ2-3, with D hard to call. Trimming pared 7 bases from V and 6 bases from J, leaving 14 bases between. Per germline, CDR1 SQVTM and CDR2 ANQGSEA. The CDR3 consists of 12 residues. The CDR3 loop reads CSGRPTGDTQYF. CDR3 coding DNA: TGCAGCGGACGACCCACTGGGGATACGCAGTATTTT.

The gene calls are TRBV10-3 and TRBJ2-1, with D perhaps given as TRBD1 or TRBD2 (5 bases each). The CDR3 is 17 amino acids. Germline assignment: CDR1 ENHRY and CDR2 SYGVKD. Trimming left V 4 bases short and J 4 bases short, with 20 bases between. CDR3 sequence (DNA): TGTGCCATCAGTGGTGAGACCGGGACGTCCGTTTACAATGAGCAGTTCTTC. It translates to CAISGETGTSVYNEQFF.

The chain carries TRBV27 and TRBJ1-1; 10 nucleotides match TRBD1. Trimming took 7 bases from V and 6 from J; bases not matched to a gene: 8. Germline CDR1 and CDR2: MNHEY and SMNVEV (reference sequence). The CDR3 has 14 residues. The CDR3 bases are TGTGCCAGCACCCTGGGACAGGGGATTTCTGAAGCTTTCTTT. It yields the protein CASTLGQGISEAFF.

This clonotype was picked up many times. The rearrangement joins TRBV20-1 to TRBJ2-1; 12 nucleotides match TRBD2. The germline gives CDR1 DFQATT, CDR2 SNEGSKA (reference sequence). The CDR3 sequence is 12 residues long. DNA of the CDR3: TGCAGGACCGGACTAGCGGGATCGGAGCAGTTCTTC. Protein: CRTGLAGSEQFF.

The chain joins TRBV6-2 or TRBV6-3 to TRBJ2-1; D is perhaps TRBD2 (6 bases). Per germline, CDR1 MNHEY and CDR2 SVGEGT. The CDR3 loop spans 14 amino acids. Between the trimmed V and J ends, which lost 7 bases and 6 bases, there was a span of 16 bases. As DNA, the CDR3 is TGTGCCAGCACCGATGGTCGCGGGGCCAATGAGCAGTTCTTC. Amino acid sequence: CASTDGRGANEQFF.

This clonotype came up a few times. The chain couples TRBV18 to TRBJ1-2; 9 positions match TRBD1. Germline trimming cut 2 bases from V and 1 base from J; bases unmatched to any gene: 5. Germline CDR1 KGHSH, CDR2 LQKENI. This CDR3 has 16 amino acids. DNA of the CDR3: TGTGCCAGCTCACCAGGGACAGGGACACATAACTATGGCTACACCTTC. Its protein is CASSPGTGTHNYGYTF.

In its sample, this clonotype was seen many times. J is TRBJ2-1 and V is TRBV15; 10 bases are shared with TRBD1. The CDR3 spans 16 residues. V lost 3 bases to trimming and J lost 7 bases; unmatched junction nucleotides: 9. CDR1 and CDR2 from the germline V gene are LNHNV and YYDKDF (reference sequence). The CDR3 protein is CATSSPGQGIGNEQFF. In DNA form, the CDR3 reads TGTGCCACCAGCAGCCCGGGACAGGGGATCGGGAATGAGCAGTTCTTC.

This clonotype was seen repeatedly, ten times or more. V and J are TRBV18 and TRBJ2-1; perhaps TRBD2 as D (5 bases). CDR1 and CDR2 (germline): KGHSH, LQKENI. The CDR3 sequence is 15 residues long. V lost 3 bases, J lost 7 bases, and 16 bases lay in between. CDR3: CASSPTVTRDNEQFF. For the CDR3, the DNA is TGTGCCAGCTCACCGACGGTCACTAGGGATAATGAGCAGTTCTTC.

This clonotype was seen repeatedly, ten times or more. V is TRBV4-1 and J is TRBJ1-1; D may be TRBD1 (6 bases). The CDR3 is 13 amino acids. Trimming removed 3 bases from V and 6 bases from J, with 11 bases in between. Germline values: CDR1 MGHRA, CDR2 YSYEKL. CDR3 residues: CASSQENRAEAFF. For the CDR3, the DNA is TGCGCCAGCAGCCAGGAAAACAGGGCTGAAGCTTTCTTT.

The gene calls are TRBV5-1 and TRBJ2-1, with a tentative D call TRBD1 (6 bases). This CDR3 region has 14 residues. Deletions cut 0 bases from V and 8 bases from J, with 12 bases between. Germline lookup yields CDR1 SGHRS and CDR2 YFSETQ. For the CDR3, the DNA is TGCGCCAGCAGCTTGGGACAGGTTTCCGATGAGCAGTTCTTC. Translated, it gives CASSLGQVSDEQFF.

V is TRBV11-2 and J is TRBJ2-7; no definite D call. CDR3 length: 13 amino acids. The ends were cut back, 5 bases at V and 2 bases at J, with 10 bases in the middle. Looked up from germline, CDR1 is SGHAT and CDR2 is FQNNGV. CDR3 sequence: CASSDVQTYEQYF. DNA for the CDR3: TGTGCCAGCAGCGACGTTCAGACCTACGAGCAGTACTTC.

The V call is TRBV7-2, the J call TRBJ2-7; 7 bases map to TRBD1. Trimming took 3 bases from V and 6 from J; bases not matched to a gene: 14. The CDR3 contains 16 residues. Germline V gives CDR1 SGHTA, CDR2 FQGNSA. Written as DNA, the CDR3 is TGTGCCAGCAGCTTTGACCCGGGGACAGCCCCTCGCGAGCAGTACTTC. Protein sequence: CASSFDPGTAPREQYF.

This rearrangement joins TRBV27 to TRBJ1-1, with TRBD1 matching 8 bases. Germline V gene sequence: CDR1 MNHEY, CDR2 SMNVEV (reference sequence). This CDR3 comprises 13 residues. V lost 6 bases and J lost 2; bases outside the gene matches: 2. The CDR3 nucleotides are TGTGCCAGCAGGACAGGGGCTAACACTGAAGCTTTCTTT. This sequence encodes CASRTGANTEAFF.

The chain couples TRBV6-1 to TRBJ2-1, with D uncertain. This CDR3 is built from 15 residues. In germline, CDR1 is MNHNS, CDR2 SASEGT. Between the trimmed V and J ends, which lost 6 bases and 1 base, there was a span of 13 bases. The CDR3: CASRTSAESYNEQFF. CDR3 sequence (DNA): TGTGCCAGCAGAACTTCGGCTGAGTCCTACAATGAGCAGTTCTTC.

The chain's CDR3 is CASSFVAVLAGGVNEQFF. The CDR3 bases are TGTGCCAGCAGCTTCGTGGCTGTACTAGCGGGGGGGGTTAATGAGCAGTTCTTC. The V call is TRBV11-2, the J call TRBJ2-1; 13 nucleotides match TRBD2. Germline V gives CDR1 SGHAT, CDR2 FQNNGV. There are 18 residues in the CDR3. The V gene end was trimmed by 3 bases and the J gene end by 7 bases; junction bases not matched to a gene: 12.

This clonotype turned up a few times. The chain is built from TRBV20-1 and TRBJ2-3; TRBD2 aligns across 13 bases. CDR3 length: 15 amino acids. Germline trimming cut 1 base from V and 4 bases from J; bases unmatched to any gene: 2. Germline V gene lookup returns CDR1 DFQATT and CDR2 SNEGSKA (reference sequence). CDR3 coding DNA: TGCAGTGCTAGAGCCGGGACTAGCGGGGCAGATACGCAGTATTTT. Translating it yields CSARAGTSGADTQYF.

A few counts support this clonotype. The rearrangement links TRBV4-1 to TRBJ2-3; D gene ambiguous. There are 16 residues in the CDR3. Between the trimmed V and J ends, which lost 4 bases and 4 bases, there was a span of 18 bases. In germline, CDR1 is MGHRA, CDR2 YSYEKL. Here the CDR3 reads CASSLTEQRIPDTQYF. CDR3 DNA sequence: TGCGCCAGCAGCCTCACAGAACAGCGAATCCCAGATACGCAGTATTTT.

The sample holds a few counts of this clonotype. The junction departs from the called germline gene at one end, perhaps through a read error. The chain carries TRBV5-1 and TRBJ2-5; 9 positions match TRBD2. CDR3 length: 14 amino acids. The germline V gene has CDR1 SGHRS and CDR2 YFSETQ. In DNA, the CDR3 is TGCGCCAGCAGCGCCGGGACTAGCCATGAGACCCAGCACTTC. Translating gives CASSAGTSHETQHF.

This rearrangement joins TRBV27 to TRBJ1-5, with D maybe TRBD1 (6 bases). CDR1 is MNHEY, CDR2 SMNVEV, per germline (reference sequence). CDR3 length: 18 amino acids. V dropped 6 bases and J dropped 1 base, with 22 bases sitting between them. The CDR3 coding sequence is TGTGCCAGCAGCCTTATCGGGGGGGGGCTAGGGAGCAATCAGCCCCAGCATTTT. Amino acid sequence: CASSLIGGGLGSNQPQHF.

This clonotype was seen a few times. The chain links TRBV5-1 to TRBJ2-7, with D unclear. The CDR3 length is 16 residues. Germline CDR1 and CDR2: SGHRS and YFSETQ. V was cut by 4 bases and J by 0 bases, with 17 bases left in between. The CDR3 here is CASSPDSDINSYEQYF. Written as DNA, the CDR3 is TGCGCCAGCAGCCCTGATTCAGACATCAACTCCTACGAGCAGTACTTC.

V and J are TRBV29-1 and TRBJ1-1; 7 bases are a match to TRBD1. CDR3 size: 14 residues. Germline V gene sequence: CDR1 SQVTM, CDR2 ANQGSEA. J gave up 0 bases and V 7 bases, and 8 bases lay outside the gene matches. The CDR3 sequence: CSARDRTLNTEAFF. The CDR3, as DNA: TGCAGCGCCCGGGACAGAACCTTGAACACTGAAGCTTTCTTT.

This chain links TRBV29-1 with TRBJ2-3; 7 bases line up with TRBD1. This CDR3 is 14 amino acids long. The V segment lost 6 bases and the J segment 4 bases; nucleotides outside the gene matches: 10. Germline lookup yields CDR1 SQVTM and CDR2 ANQGSEA. CDR3 sequence: CSVKNRGGADTQYF. CDR3 DNA sequence: TGCAGCGTCAAAAACAGGGGTGGCGCAGATACGCAGTATTTT.

As concerns this clonotype: This may be a read error: a much more frequent sequence differs by one nucleotide. The rearrangement uses TRBV10-2 and TRBJ2-1; 8 bases are shared with TRBD2. CDR1 WSHSY and CDR2 SAAADI come from the germline V gene. The CDR3 has 14 amino acids. V shed 8 bases, J shed 10 bases, and the junction held 13 bases outside the gene matches. CDR3: CASGGGTRCSEQFF. CDR3 DNA sequence: TGCGCCAGCGGAGGCGGGACTAGATGCAGCGAGCAGTTCTTC.

V is TRBV6-1 and J is TRBJ2-3, with 11 bases that match TRBD2. CDR3 length: 16 residues. The J segment lost 3 bases and the V segment lost 6 bases, leaving 8 bases of the junction unmatched. Germline values: CDR1 MNHNS, CDR2 SASEGT. Here the CDR3 DNA reads TGTGCCAGCAGCGCGACTAGCGGGGCGGGGACAGATACGCAGTATTTT. Protein sequence: CASSATSGAGTDTQYF.

This clonotype has more than one count but fewer than ten. The chain has TRBV5-1 and TRBJ1-2; D uncertain. The CDR3 totals 14 residues. V shed 4 bases and J shed 4 bases, with 14 bases lying between them. CDR1 is SGHRS, CDR2 YFSETQ, per germline. CDR3 residues: CASSPDPSRYGYTF. The CDR3 region has the DNA TGCGCCAGCAGCCCAGACCCCTCCCGCTATGGCTACACCTTC.

This clonotype was detected many times. V is TRBV12-3 or TRBV12-4 and J is TRBJ1-4; the D is unclear. CDR3 length: 13 residues. The ends were cut back, 6 bases at V and 5 bases at J, with 10 bases in the middle. The CDR3 protein is CASRSESNEKLFF. CDR3 sequence (DNA): TGTGCCAGCAGGTCCGAAAGCAATGAAAAACTGTTTTTT.